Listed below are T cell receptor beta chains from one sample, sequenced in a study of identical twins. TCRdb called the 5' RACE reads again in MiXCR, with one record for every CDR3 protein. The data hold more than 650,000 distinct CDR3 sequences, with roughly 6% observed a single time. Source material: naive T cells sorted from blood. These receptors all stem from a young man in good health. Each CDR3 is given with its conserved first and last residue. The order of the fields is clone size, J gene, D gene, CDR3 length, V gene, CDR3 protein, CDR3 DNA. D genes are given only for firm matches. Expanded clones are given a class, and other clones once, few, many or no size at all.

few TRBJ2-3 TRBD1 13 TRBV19 CATSRDSEDTQYF TGTGCCACCTCCCGGGACAGTGAAGATACGCAGTATTTT
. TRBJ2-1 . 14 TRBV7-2 CASSLDQAHDEQFF TGTGCCAGCAGCTTAGATCAAGCGCATGATGAGCAGTTCTTC
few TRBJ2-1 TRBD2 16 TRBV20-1 CSARGRLAATYNEQFF TGCAGTGCTAGAGGAAGACTAGCCGCGACCTACAATGAGCAGTTCTTC
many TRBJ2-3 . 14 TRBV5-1 CASSLDPTTDTQYF TGTGCCAGCAGCTTAGATCCTACCACAGATACGCAGTATTTT
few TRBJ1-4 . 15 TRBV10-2 CASSEFKGLDEKLFF TGCGCCAGCAGTGAGTTTAAAGGGTTGGACGAAAAACTGTTTTTT
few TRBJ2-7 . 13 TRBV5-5 CASSPVPTEDMYF TGTGCCAGCAGCCCCGTCCCAACAGAGGATATGTACTTC
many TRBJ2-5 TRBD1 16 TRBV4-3 CASSQGGQGRRETQYF TGCGCCAGCAGCCAGGGCGGACAGGGCCGACGGGAGACCCAGTACTTC
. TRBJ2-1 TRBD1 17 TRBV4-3 CASSQPPRTGNTAEQFF TGCGCCAGCAGCCAACCACCAAGGACAGGGAATACGGCTGAGCAGTTCTTC
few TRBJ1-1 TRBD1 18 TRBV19 CASSVGVDRGYPNTEAFF TGTGCCAGCAGTGTTGGCGTTGACAGGGGATACCCAAACACTGAAGCTTTCTTT
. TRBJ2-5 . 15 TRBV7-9 CASSLARAAPETQYF TGTGCCAGCAGCTTAGCGCGGGCAGCGCCAGAGACCCAGTACTTC
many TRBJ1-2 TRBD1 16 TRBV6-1 CAINPDRDRVMFGYTF TGTGCGATCAACCCGGATCGGGACAGGGTGATGTTCGGCTACACCTTC
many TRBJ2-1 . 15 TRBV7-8 CASSRRDAYHNEQFF TGTGCCAGCAGCCGGCGGGACGCATACCACAATGAGCAGTTCTTC
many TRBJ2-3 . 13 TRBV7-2 CASSPTRTDTQYF TGTGCCAGCAGCCCGACCCGCACAGATACGCAGTATTTT
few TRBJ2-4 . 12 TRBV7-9 CAGTQGGDIQYF TGTGCCGGCACACAGGGGGGGGACATTCAGTACTTC
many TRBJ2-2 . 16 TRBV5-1 CASSYLLAGDTGELFF TGCGCCAGCAGCTATTTACTAGCCGGGGACACCGGGGAGCTGTTTTTT
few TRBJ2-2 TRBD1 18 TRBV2 CASSHTGGRLGNTGELFF TGTGCCAGCAGTCATACAGGGGGCCGTCTCGGGAACACCGGGGAGCTGTTTTTT
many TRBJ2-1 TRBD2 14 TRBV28 CASKDSGAYNEQFF TGTGCCAGCAAGGATAGCGGGGCATACAATGAGCAGTTCTTC
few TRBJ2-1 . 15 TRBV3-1 CASSPPTTPINEQFF TGTGCCAGCAGCCCTCCGACCACTCCAATCAATGAGCAGTTCTTC
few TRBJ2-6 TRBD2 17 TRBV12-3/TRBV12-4 CASSRAGAQWSVNVLTF TGTGCCAGCAGCCGAGCGGGGGCGCAATGGAGTGTCAACGTCCTGACTTTC
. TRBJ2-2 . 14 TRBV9 CASSVAQGGGELFF TGTGCCAGCAGCGTAGCGCAGGGTGGCGGGGAGCTGTTTTTT
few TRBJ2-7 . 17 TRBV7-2 CASGYRGGGPTDYEQYF TGTGCCAGCGGCTACCGAGGAGGAGGCCCTACGGACTACGAGCAGTACTTC
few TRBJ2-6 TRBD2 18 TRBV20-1 CSASPSGKHGSGANVLTF TGCAGTGCTTCCCCTAGCGGGAAGCATGGGTCTGGGGCCAACGTCCTGACTTTC
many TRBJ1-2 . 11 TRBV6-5 CASSYGRGYTF TGTGCCAGCAGTTACGGGCGCGGCTACACCTTC
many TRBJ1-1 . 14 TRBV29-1 CSAAPATANTEAFF TGCAGCGCCGCACCCGCAACAGCGAACACTGAAGCTTTCTTT
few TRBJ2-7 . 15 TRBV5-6 CASSLAHRVENEQYF TGTGCCAGCAGCTTGGCCCACAGGGTCGAAAACGAGCAGTACTTC
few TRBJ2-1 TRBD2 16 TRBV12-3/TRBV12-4 CASRPSGRARDNEQFF TGTGCCAGCAGACCGAGCGGGAGGGCCAGAGACAATGAGCAGTTCTTC
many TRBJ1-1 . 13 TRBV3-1 CASSPHRDTEAFF TGTGCCAGCAGCCCCCACAGAGACACTGAAGCTTTCTTT
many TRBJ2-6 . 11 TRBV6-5 CASSTSNVLTF TGTGCCAGCAGTACGAGCAACGTCCTGACTTTC
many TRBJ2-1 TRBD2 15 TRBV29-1 CSVEGGGLGGNEQFF TGCAGCGTTGAAGGGGGTGGCTTGGGAGGGAATGAGCAGTTCTTC
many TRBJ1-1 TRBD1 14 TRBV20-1 CSGRGPLMNTEAFF TGCAGTGGCAGGGGGCCACTCATGAACACTGAAGCTTTCTTT
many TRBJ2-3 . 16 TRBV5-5 CASSFGVSGLTDTQYF TGTGCCAGCAGCTTCGGCGTGAGCGGCCTCACAGATACGCAGTATTTT
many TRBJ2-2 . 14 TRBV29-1 CSVSGYANTGELFF TGCAGCGTATCCGGGTACGCGAACACCGGGGAGCTGTTTTTT
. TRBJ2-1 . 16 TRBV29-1 CSVLPAGRPRGNEQFF TGCAGCGTACTCCCGGCGGGCAGACCAAGGGGGAATGAGCAGTTCTTC
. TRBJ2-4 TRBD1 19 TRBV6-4 CASSHSGGSAERLKNIQYF TGTGCCAGCAGTCACTCAGGGGGCAGCGCGGAGAGGCTCAAAAACATTCAGTACTTC
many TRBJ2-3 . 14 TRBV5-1 CASSLVLGTDTQYF TGCGCCAGCAGCTTGGTTTTGGGGACAGATACGCAGTATTTT
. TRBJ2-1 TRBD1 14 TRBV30 CAWSATGVNGEQFF TGTGCCTGGAGTGCAACAGGGGTAAACGGTGAGCAGTTCTTC
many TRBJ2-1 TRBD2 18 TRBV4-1 CASSHLRGVVLAHNEQFF TGCGCCAGCAGCCATCTACGCGGGGTAGTACTAGCGCACAATGAGCAGTTCTTC
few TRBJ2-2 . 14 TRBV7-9 CASLTVVGAGELFF TGTGCCAGCCTTACAGTGGTGGGCGCCGGGGAGCTGTTTTTT
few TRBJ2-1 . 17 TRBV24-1 CATSDWDTGSYYNEQFF TGTGCCACCAGTGACTGGGACACCGGTAGTTACTACAATGAGCAGTTCTTC
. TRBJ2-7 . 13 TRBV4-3 CASSLQDGYEQYF TGCGCCAGCAGCCTACAGGACGGCTACGAGCAGTACTTC
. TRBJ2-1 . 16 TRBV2 CASSLAALGAYNEQFF TGTGCCAGCAGTTTGGCGGCATTGGGGGCCTACAATGAGCAGTTCTTC
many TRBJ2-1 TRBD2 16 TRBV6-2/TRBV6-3 CASSSLAGGPYNEQFF TGTGCCAGCAGTTCACTAGCGGGAGGGCCCTACAATGAGCAGTTCTTC